A single sample gave rise to the 3 T cell receptor beta chains below, sequenced in a study of beta chain features in type 1 diabetes. Reverse transcription of all isolated RNA meant that expressed TCRB transcripts were sequenced. Sequencing was performed with immunoSEQ multiplex PCR; in TCRdb, only in-frame clones are kept and a portion is missing. The sample contains 680,000 or so clones, about a sixth of which appear only once. The specimen sequenced was naive CD4+ T cells from blood. These TCRs come from a man between 18 and 35 years old in good health.

This clone was seen only a few times. The chain recombines TRBV25-1 with TRBJ2-5, with 8 bases aligning to TRBD1. TRBJ2-7 matches the DNA end more closely, so the J call is doubtful. Germline CDR1 MGHDK, CDR2 SYGVNS. The CDR3 loop spans 13 amino acids. CDR3 protein: CASNPDRASEQYF. The CDR3 nucleotides read TGTGCCAGCAATCCGGACAGGGCGAGCGAGCAGTACTTC.

This clone was seen only a few times. The chain combines TRBV9 with TRBJ2-2; the D gene is possibly TRBD2 (5 bases). In germline, CDR1 is SGDLS, CDR2 YYNGEE. Between the trimmed V and J ends, which lost 0 bases and 3 bases, there was a span of 15 bases. The length of the CDR3 is 17 residues. The CDR3 region is CASSVATGKTYTGELFF. CDR3 sequence (DNA): TGTGCCAGCAGCGTAGCTACCGGGAAGACCTACACCGGGGAGCTGTTTTTT. Full variable domain (rest looked up from reference TRBV9 and TRBJ2-2): DSGVTQTPKHLITATGQRVTLRCSPRSGDLSVYWYQQSLDQGLQFLIQYYNGEERAKGNILERFSAQQFPDLHSELNLSSLELGDSALYFCASSVATGKTYTGELFFGEGSRLTVL.

This chain connects TRBV7-9 to TRBJ1-2; the D is unclear. This CDR3 region has 14 residues. V was pared by 1 base and J by 4 bases, with 10 bases between. Germline lookup yields CDR1 SEHNR and CDR2 FQNEAQ (reference sequence). The DNA of the CDR3 is TGTGCCAGCAGCTTAGTTGGGTATCTCTATGGCTACACCTTC. This sequence encodes CASSLVGYLYGYTF.